This TCR beta chain came from a study of early T cells in non-severe SARS-CoV-2 infection. The overall study: The input, bulk RNA from unsorted whole blood, was sequenced, and chains were unpaired. General study points: Database matching using VDJdb favored anti-spike CD8 responses, with private and CD4 specificities left missing.

The CDR3 consists of 13 residues. CDR1 and CDR2 from the germline V gene are MNHEY and SVGAGI. With 6 bases removed from V and 1 base from J, the gap between germline ends came to 9 bases. This clonotype was recorded many times. Its specificity is unknown. Molecules of cDNA were individually given unique molecular identifiers that were attached to them. TCRdb passed the 5' RACE reads through MiXCR, listing each CDR3 protein once. The data contain 98,000 or so distinct CDR3 sequences, more than 9.5% of them singletons. Material for sequencing was whole blood. The J gene is TRBJ1-1, the V gene TRBV6-5, with unresolved D. The TCR was taken from an adult who was a healthcare worker with PCR-confirmed SARS-CoV-2 infection or an uninfected control (not recorded which). The CDR3 nucleotides read TGTGCCAGCAGGGGTTTTGGGAACACTGAAGCTTTCTTT. As protein: CASRGFGNTEAFF.